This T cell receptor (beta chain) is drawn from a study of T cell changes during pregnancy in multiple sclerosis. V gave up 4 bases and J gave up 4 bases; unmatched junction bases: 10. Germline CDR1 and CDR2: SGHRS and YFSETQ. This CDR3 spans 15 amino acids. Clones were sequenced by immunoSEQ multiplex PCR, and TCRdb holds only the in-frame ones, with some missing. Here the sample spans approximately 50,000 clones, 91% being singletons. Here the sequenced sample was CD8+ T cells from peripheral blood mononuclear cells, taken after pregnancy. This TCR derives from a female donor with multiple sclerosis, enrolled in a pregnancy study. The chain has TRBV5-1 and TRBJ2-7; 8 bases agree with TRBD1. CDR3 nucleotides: TGCGCCAGCAGCGACGACGGACAGGGCTCTTACGAGCAGTACTTC. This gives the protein CASSDDGQGSYEQYF. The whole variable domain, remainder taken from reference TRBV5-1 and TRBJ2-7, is KAGVTQTPRYLIKTRGQQVTLSCSPISGHRSVSWYQQTPGQGLQFLFEYFSETQRNKGNFPGRFSGRQFSNSRSEMNVSTLELGDSALYLCASSDDGQGSYEQYFGPGTRLTVT.